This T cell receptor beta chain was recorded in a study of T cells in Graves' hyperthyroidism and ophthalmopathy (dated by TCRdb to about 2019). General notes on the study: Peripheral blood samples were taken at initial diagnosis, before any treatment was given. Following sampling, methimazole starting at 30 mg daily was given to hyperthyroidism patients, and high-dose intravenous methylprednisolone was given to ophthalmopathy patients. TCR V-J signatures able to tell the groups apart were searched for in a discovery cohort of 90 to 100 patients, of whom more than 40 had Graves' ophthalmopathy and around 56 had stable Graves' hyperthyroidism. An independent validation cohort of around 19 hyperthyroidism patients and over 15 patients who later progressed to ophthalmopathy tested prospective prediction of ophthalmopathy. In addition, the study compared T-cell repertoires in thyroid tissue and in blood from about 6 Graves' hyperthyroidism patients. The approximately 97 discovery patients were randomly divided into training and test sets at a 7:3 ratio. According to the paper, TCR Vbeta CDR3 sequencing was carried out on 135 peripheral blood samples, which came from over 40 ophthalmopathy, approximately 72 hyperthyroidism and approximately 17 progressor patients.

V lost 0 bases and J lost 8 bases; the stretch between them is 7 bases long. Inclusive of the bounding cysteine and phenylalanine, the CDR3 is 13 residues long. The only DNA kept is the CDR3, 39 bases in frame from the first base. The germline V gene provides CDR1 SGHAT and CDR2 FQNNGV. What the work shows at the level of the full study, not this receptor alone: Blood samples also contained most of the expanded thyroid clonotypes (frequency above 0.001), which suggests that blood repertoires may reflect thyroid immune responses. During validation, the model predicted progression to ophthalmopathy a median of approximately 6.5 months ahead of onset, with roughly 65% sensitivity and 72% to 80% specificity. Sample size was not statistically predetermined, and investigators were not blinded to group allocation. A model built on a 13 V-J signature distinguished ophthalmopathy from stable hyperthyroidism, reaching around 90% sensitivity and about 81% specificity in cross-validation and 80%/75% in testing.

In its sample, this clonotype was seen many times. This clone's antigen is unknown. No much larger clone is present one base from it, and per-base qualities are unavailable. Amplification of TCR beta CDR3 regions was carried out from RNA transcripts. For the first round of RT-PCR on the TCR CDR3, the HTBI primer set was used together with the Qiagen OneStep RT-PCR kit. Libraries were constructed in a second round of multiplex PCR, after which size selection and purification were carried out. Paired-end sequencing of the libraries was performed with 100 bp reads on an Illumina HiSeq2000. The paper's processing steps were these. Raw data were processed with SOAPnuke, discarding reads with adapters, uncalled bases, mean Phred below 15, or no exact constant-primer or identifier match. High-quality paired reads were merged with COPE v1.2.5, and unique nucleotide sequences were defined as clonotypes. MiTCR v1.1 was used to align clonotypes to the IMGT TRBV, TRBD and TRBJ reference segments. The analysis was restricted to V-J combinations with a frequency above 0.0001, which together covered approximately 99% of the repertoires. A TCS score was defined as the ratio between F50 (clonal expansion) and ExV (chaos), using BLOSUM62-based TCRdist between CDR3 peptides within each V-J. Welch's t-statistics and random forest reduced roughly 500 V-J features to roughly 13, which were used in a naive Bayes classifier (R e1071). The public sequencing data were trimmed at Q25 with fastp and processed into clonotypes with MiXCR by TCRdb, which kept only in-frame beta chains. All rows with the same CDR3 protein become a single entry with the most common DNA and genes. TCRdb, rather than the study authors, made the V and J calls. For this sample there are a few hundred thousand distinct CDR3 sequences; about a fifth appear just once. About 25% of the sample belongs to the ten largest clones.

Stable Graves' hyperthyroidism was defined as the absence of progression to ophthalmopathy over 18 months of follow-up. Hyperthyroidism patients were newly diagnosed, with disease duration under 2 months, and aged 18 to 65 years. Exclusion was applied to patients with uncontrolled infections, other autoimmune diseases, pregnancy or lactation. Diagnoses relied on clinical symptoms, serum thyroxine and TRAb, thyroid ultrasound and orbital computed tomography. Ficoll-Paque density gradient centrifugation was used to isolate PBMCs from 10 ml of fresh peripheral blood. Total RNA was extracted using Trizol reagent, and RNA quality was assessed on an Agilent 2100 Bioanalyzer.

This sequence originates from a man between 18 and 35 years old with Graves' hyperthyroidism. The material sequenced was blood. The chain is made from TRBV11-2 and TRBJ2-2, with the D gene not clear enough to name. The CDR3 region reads CASSLDLRGELFF. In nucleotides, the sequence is TGTGCCAGCAGCTTAGATTTAAGAGGGGAGCTGTTTTTT.